The source of this T cell receptor beta chain is a study of regulatory and conventional T cells in RAG deficiency. Study outcomes and limitations: These Omenn syndrome Treg sorts may hold peripherally activated cells instead.

Generated by immunoSEQ multiplex PCR, the TCRdb table keeps only in-frame clones and is missing some. This sample carries some 31,000 clones, over 90% of them seen once, and the ten largest clones take approximately 0.15%. As for this clone: Its target is unknown.

The CDR3 loop spans 12 amino acids. Germline V lookup: CDR1 SGHAT, CDR2 FQNNGV. Trimming left V 1 base short and J 2 bases short, with 3 bases between. Genomic DNA came from blood conventional CD4+ T cells gated CD25-low CD127-high. These same records also appear under a second study, on regulatory T cells. Turning to that study: Primers: 52 TRBV forward and 13 TRBJ reverse.

The material sequenced was CD25- CD4+ T cells sorted from blood. This rearrangement joins TRBV11-2 to TRBJ2-7; no firm D call. The receptor was isolated from a human donor in good health. The CDR3 DNA reads as TGTGCCAGCAGCTTAGCCGCCTACGAGCAGTACTTC. Residues: CASSLAAYEQYF.